This record concerns one T cell receptor beta chain sequence. Its antigen is unknown. The data are from a study of shared clonotypes between healthy human individuals. Overall study results and limits: Lower generation probabilities were found for non-shared clonotypes than for those shared by all four donors.

Germline CDR1 KGHSH, CDR2 LQKENI. The CDR3 loop spans 15 amino acids. V was trimmed by 3 bases and J by 0 bases, leaving 11 bases between them. Only in-frame clones appear in the TCRdb table, and some are missing; sequencing was by immunoSEQ multiplex PCR. This sample has more than 400,000 clones, with more than 95% found just once. Subsets obtained from CD4+ cells comprised CD45RA+ naive and CD45RA-negative memory cells. The clonotype originates from a woman in her twenties or thirties in good health. Sequencing was performed on naive CD4+ T cells sorted from blood. Described subset: CD45RA+ positively selected. The chain employs TRBV18 and TRBJ2-5; maybe TRBD1 (5 bases). In DNA form, the CDR3 reads TGTGCCAGCTCACCCCCGCAGGGCCACCAAGAGACCCAGTACTTC. Protein: CASSPPQGHQETQYF.